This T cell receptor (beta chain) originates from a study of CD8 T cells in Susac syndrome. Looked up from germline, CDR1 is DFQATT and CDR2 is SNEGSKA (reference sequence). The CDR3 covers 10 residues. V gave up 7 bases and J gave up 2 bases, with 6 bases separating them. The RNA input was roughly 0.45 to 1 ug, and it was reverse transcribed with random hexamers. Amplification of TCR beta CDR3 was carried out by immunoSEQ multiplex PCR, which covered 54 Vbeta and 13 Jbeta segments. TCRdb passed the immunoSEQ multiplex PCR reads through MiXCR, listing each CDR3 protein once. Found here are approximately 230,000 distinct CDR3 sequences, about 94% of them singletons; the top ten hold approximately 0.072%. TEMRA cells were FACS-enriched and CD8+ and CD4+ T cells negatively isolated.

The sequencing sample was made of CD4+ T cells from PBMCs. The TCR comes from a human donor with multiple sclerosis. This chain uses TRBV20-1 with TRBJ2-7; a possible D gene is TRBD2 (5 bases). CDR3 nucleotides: TGCAGTGGGACTCCCTACGAGCAGTACGTC. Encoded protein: CSGTPYEQYV.